These T cell receptor beta chains were read from a single sample in a study of cytomegalovirus exposure and HLA in healthy donors. Measured with immunoSEQ multiplex PCR; TCRdb has only the in-frame clones, and not every one. The sample contains over 80,000 clones, roughly 85% of which appear only once. The source material was PBMCs. The receptors originated from a man between 18 and 35 years old in good health and CMV-seropositive. CDR3s leave out the opening cysteine and the closing phenylalanine or tryptophan. The order of the fields is J gene, V gene, CDR3 protein.

j_gene: TRBJ1-5; v_gene: TRBV15; CDR3aa: ATTTGDRTWPQH
j_gene: TRBJ2-1; v_gene: TRBV9; CDR3aa: ASSVPSSGGRRTEQF
j_gene: TRBJ2-7; v_gene: TRBV5-6; CDR3aa: ASSLDPWSSYEQY
j_gene: TRBJ2-1; v_gene: TRBV25-1; CDR3aa: ASSEWEGEQF
j_gene: TRBJ2-2; v_gene: TRBV5-1; CDR3aa: ASSSSGRAGGELF
j_gene: TRBJ2-7; v_gene: TRBV12-2; CDR3aa: ASRPLGPGQGAYEQY
j_gene: TRBJ1-3; v_gene: TRBV15; CDR3aa: ATSREQGAGNTIY
j_gene: TRBJ2-1; v_gene: TRBV19; CDR3aa: ASSMEAGGRRGRAYNEQF
j_gene: TRBJ1-1; v_gene: TRBV29-1; CDR3aa: SVFSLGGEEAF
j_gene: TRBJ2-5; v_gene: TRBV6-6; CDR3aa: ASTPGRGRGETQY
j_gene: TRBJ2-7; v_gene: TRBV7-6; CDR3aa: ASSGPGQANEQY
j_gene: TRBJ1-2; v_gene: TRBV27; CDR3aa: ASSLYPSGGGGYT
j_gene: TRBJ2-3; v_gene: TRBV1; CDR3aa: TSSQGPSSGRGGTQY
j_gene: TRBJ2-2; v_gene: TRBV7-9; CDR3aa: ASSLASGGPGELF
j_gene: TRBJ1-5; v_gene: TRBV28; CDR3aa: ASRKQGYNQPQH
j_gene: TRBJ1-2; v_gene: TRBV9; CDR3aa: ASSVGQGNYGYT
j_gene: TRBJ2-1; v_gene: TRBV11-2; CDR3aa: ASSYDSEQF
j_gene: TRBJ1-5; v_gene: TRBV19; CDR3aa: ASSMMDRLGGQPQH
j_gene: TRBJ2-3; v_gene: TRBV6-5; CDR3aa: ASSPRGGTDTQY
j_gene: TRBJ2-3; v_gene: TRBV5-1; CDR3aa: ASTTGDTDTQY
j_gene: TRBJ2-7; v_gene: TRBV10-1; CDR3aa: ASSESSGPYEQY
j_gene: TRBJ1-1; v_gene: TRBV5-4; CDR3aa: ASSPQGPEGEAF
j_gene: TRBJ1-5; v_gene: TRBV5-1; CDR3aa: ASSEGQGLAPQH
j_gene: TRBJ1-2; v_gene: TRBV27; CDR3aa: ASSLTPEGRKNYGYT
j_gene: TRBJ2-7; v_gene: TRBV6-6; CDR3aa: ASSAIGTGNEEQY
j_gene: TRBJ2-7; v_gene: TRBV14; CDR3aa: ASSLGWRADDTYEQY
j_gene: TRBJ2-1; v_gene: TRBV10-1; CDR3aa: ASSESGVGLAERNEQF